A selection of T cell receptor beta chains follows, all from one sample in a study of HIV-infected patients and healthy controls. TCRdb passed the 5' RACE reads through MiXCR, listing each CDR3 protein once. The sample gives about 64,000 distinct CDR3 sequences, approximately 21% of which show up once; around 1.4% is in the top ten. The sequenced sample was CD4+ T cells from blood. The receptors derive from a human donor in good health. The CDR3 runs from the conserved cysteine through the conserved F or W. D genes are given only for firm matches. Clone size is shown for a subset of rows, as once, few, many or a class of expanded clone.

J gene	clone size	D gene	V gene	CDR3 protein	CDR3 DNA
TRBJ2-3	many	TRBD1	TRBV7-9	CASSEVTRGPSTDTQYF	TGTGCCAGCAGCGAGGTCACCAGGGGGCCTAGCACAGATACGCAGTATTTT
TRBJ1-1	-	-	TRBV15	CATSRKGDTEAFF	TGTGCCACCAGCAGAAAAGGGGATACTGAAGCTTTCTTT
TRBJ2-2	-	-	TRBV11-3	CASSLVGSTGELFF	TGTGCCAGCAGCTTAGTTGGGTCCACCGGGGAGCTGTTTTTT
TRBJ1-1	many	-	TRBV29-1	CSVDLAHRRTEAFF	TGCAGCGTTGATCTAGCCCACAGGCGGACTGAAGCTTTCTTT
TRBJ2-2	-	TRBD2	TRBV20-1	CSARPPSGSPGELFF	TGCAGTGCTAGACCTCCTAGCGGGAGCCCCGGGGAGCTGTTTTTT
TRBJ2-1	-	TRBD2	TRBV27	CASSFAGARYNEQFF	TGTGCCAGCAGTTTCGCGGGAGCGCGATACAATGAGCAGTTCTTC
TRBJ2-1	-	TRBD1	TRBV2	CASRKTGTGAYNEQFF	TGTGCCAGCAGGAAGACCGGGACAGGGGCATACAATGAGCAGTTCTTC
TRBJ2-7	few	TRBD1	TRBV6-2/TRBV6-3	CASSQGVSEQYF	TGTGCCAGCAGCCAGGGGGTAAGCGAGCAGTACTTC
TRBJ2-5	few	TRBD2	TRBV6-2/TRBV6-3	CASSLDPSGRETQYF	TGTGCCAGCAGTTTGGACCCTAGCGGGAGGGAGACCCAGTACTTC
TRBJ1-4	many	-	TRBV4-3	CASSWGRSLTNEKLFF	TGCGCCAGCAGCTGGGGACGGAGTCTCACTAATGAAAAACTGTTTTTT
TRBJ2-1	many	TRBD2	TRBV5-1	CASSLIAGSSEQFF	TGCGCCAGCAGCTTGATAGCGGGGTCCAGTGAGCAGTTCTTC
TRBJ2-2	many	-	TRBV14	CASSPGRNTGELFF	TGTGCCAGCAGTCCAGGACGGAACACCGGGGAGCTGTTTTTT
TRBJ2-3	many	TRBD1	TRBV7-8	CASSRDRLADTQYF	TGTGCCAGCAGCCGGGACAGGCTCGCAGATACGCAGTATTTT
TRBJ1-2	many	-	TRBV3-1	CASSQGAYNYGYTF	TGTGCCAGCAGCCAAGGGGCGTATAACTATGGCTACACCTTC
TRBJ1-2	many	-	TRBV11-3	CASSLQNYGYTF	TGTGCCAGCAGCTTACAGAACTATGGCTACACCTTC
TRBJ2-3	many	-	TRBV5-6	CASSSRAVLSLTDTQYF	TGTGCCAGCAGCTCGAGGGCAGTGCTATCTCTCACAGATACGCAGTATTTT
TRBJ2-7	-	-	TRBV15	CATSREGGDYEQYF	TGTGCCACCAGCAGAGAGGGGGGAGACTACGAGCAGTACTTC